This T cell receptor beta chain derives from a study of beta chain features in type 1 diabetes. Sorting based on CD45RO/CCR7/CD25/CD127/CD95/CD27 separated CD4+ naive, central memory, regulatory and stem cell-like memory cells. Expressed TCRB transcripts were sequenced because the isolated RNA had all been reverse transcribed beforehand. Clones were read by immunoSEQ multiplex PCR, and TCRdb kept only the in-frame ones, dropping some. Of 300,000 to 350,000 clones detected, roughly 8% appear once; the ten largest clones hold approximately 0.44%. Germline CDR1 SGHNT, CDR2 YYREEE (reference sequence). The junction had 7 bases not matched to a gene; V was cut back by 0 bases and J by 1 base. This CDR3 has 18 residues.

The sequenced sample consisted of central memory CD4+ T cells from blood. The rearrangement uses TRBV5-4 and TRBJ2-7; 13 bases map to TRBD2. The receptor comes from a woman under 30 in good health. The CDR3 loop is CASSLGTSGSKGSYEQYF. CDR3 sequence (DNA): TGTGCCAGCAGCTTGGGGACTAGCGGGAGTAAGGGGTCCTACGAGCAGTACTTC.